The 23 T cell receptor beta chains listed next were all sequenced from one sample in a study of blood T cell repertoires in COVID-19. Sequenced by immunoSEQ multiplex PCR; TCRdb stores in-frame clones only, minus some. The sample carries 200,000 to 250,000 clones, around 89% recorded once. Sequences were obtained from peripheral blood. The receptors derive from a woman between 40 and 50 years old with acute or convalescent COVID-19.

The chain joins TRBV4-1 to TRBJ1-4; the match to TRBD1 covers 8 bases. CDR3 size: 14 residues. Losses at the gene ends were 4 bases for V and 7 bases for J; bases not matched to a gene: 5. The V gene's germline CDR1 is MGHRA and CDR2 YSYEKL. CDR3 DNA sequence: TGCGCCAGCAGCCTCAGGGGGCAGGGTGAAAAACTGTTTTTT. Its protein product is CASSLRGQGEKLFF.

The CDR3 region has the DNA TGTGCCAGCACCATCCCGGGGGGGCAGAGGGCTTTCTTT. Translating gives CASTIPGGQRAFF. This chain uses TRBV6-5 with TRBJ1-1; D is perhaps TRBD1 (6 bases). Trimming took 7 bases from V and 11 from J, leaving 20 bases between them. The CDR3 spans 13 residues. CDR1 MNHEY and CDR2 SVGAGI come from the germline V gene.

This chain links TRBV5-1 with TRBJ1-1, with TRBD1 matching 10 bases. The CDR3 covers 15 residues. Per germline, CDR1 SGHRS and CDR2 YFSETQ. V was clipped by 1 base and J by 4 bases; unmatched bases: 4. The CDR3 DNA reads as TGCGCCAGCAGCTTGTCGTGGACAGGGGGCACTGAAGCTTTCTTT. The encoded protein is CASSLSWTGGTEAFF.

This chain's CDR3 is CSASIGTGGGDIQYF. The CDR3, as DNA: TGCAGTGCTAGTATCGGGACTGGGGGGGGAGACATTCAGTACTTC. This chain links TRBV20-1 with TRBJ2-4, with TRBD2 matching 7 bases. There are 15 residues in the CDR3. V lost 3 bases and J lost 8; bases outside the gene matches: 13. CDR1 is DFQATT, CDR2 SNEGSKA, per germline (reference sequence).

This chain uses TRBV6-5 with TRBJ2-7; D might be TRBD2 (5 bases). The V and J ends lost 4 bases and 6 bases respectively, with 16 bases between them. The CDR3 has 14 amino acids. Germline V lookup: CDR1 MNHEY, CDR2 SVGAGI. This chain's CDR3 is CASSSTFEGAEQYV. In DNA form, the CDR3 reads TGTGCCAGCAGTTCAACTTTCGAGGGAGCCGAGCAGTACGTC.

The chain uses TRBV4-1 and TRBJ1-5; perhaps TRBD1 as D (5 bases). V was trimmed by 3 bases and J by 5 bases, leaving 17 bases between them. Germline CDR1 and CDR2: MGHRA and YSYEKL. This CDR3 spans 16 amino acids. The CDR3 DNA reads as TGCGCCAGCAGCCACCTGGGGAGGGGCCGTCATCAGCCCCAGCATTTT. This translates into CASSHLGRGRHQPQHF.

The chain uses TRBV9 and TRBJ1-2; 7 bases are a match to TRBD1. The CDR3 spans 15 residues. Trimming at V came to 2 bases and at J to 2 bases, leaving 6 bases not matched to a gene. From germline, CDR1 is SGDLS and CDR2 YYNGEE. This chain's CDR3 is CASSVTGTLNYGYTF. As DNA, the CDR3 is TGTGCCAGCAGCGTGACAGGGACTCTCAACTATGGCTACACCTTC.

This clone was found a few times. The V call is TRBV30, the J call TRBJ2-2, with D possibly being TRBD1 (5 bases). The V gene lost 3 bases and the J gene lost 0 bases, with 8 bases spanning the gap. Looked up from germline, CDR1 is GTSNPN and CDR2 is SVGIG (reference sequence). This CDR3 is built from 14 residues. CDR3 sequence (DNA): TGTGCCTGGAGGGACATCCCGAACACCGGGGAGCTGTTTTTT. Its protein product is CAWRDIPNTGELFF.

On this clone: The germline gene is not matched at one end of the junction; a read error may be the cause. The chain joins TRBV7-2 to TRBJ1-6, with 10 bases fitting TRBD1. Per the germline V gene, CDR1 is SGHTA and CDR2 is FQGNSA. This CDR3 is 16 amino acids long. The CDR3 bases are TGTGCCAGCAGATTAGGGACAGGGGCGTCGGGGTCACCCCTCCACTTT. Encoded protein: CASRLGTGASGSPLHF. Filled out from reference TRBV7-2 and TRBJ1-6, the complete variable domain reads GAGVSQSPSNKVTEKGKDVELRCDPISGHTALYWYRQSLGQGLEFLIYFQGNSAPDKSGLPSDRFSAERTGGSVSTLTIQRTQQEDSAVYLCASRLGTGASGSPLHFGNGTRLTVT.

The chain uses TRBV10-3 and TRBJ1-6; D might be TRBD1 (5 bases). Germline V CDR1 and CDR2: ENHRY, SYGVKD. V lost 6 bases, J lost 6 bases, and 9 bases lay in between. CDR3 length: 13 amino acids. The CDR3 sequence is CAIRGTRNSPLHF. In DNA, the CDR3 is TGTGCCATCAGAGGGACTCGTAATTCACCCCTCCACTTT.

The chain recombines TRBV7-9 with TRBJ2-3; maybe TRBD2 (5 bases). V lost 8 bases and J 4 bases, leaving 31 bases between the germline ends. Looked up from germline, CDR1 is SEHNR and CDR2 is FQNEAQ (reference sequence). The CDR3 runs 19 residues. The CDR3 nucleotides read TGTGCCAGCCGGCCTGGGAGACGGCCTCCTAGCCTCTGGCCAGATACGCAGTATTTT. Its protein product is CASRPGRRPPSLWPDTQYF.

This chain connects TRBV18 to TRBJ2-7, with D maybe TRBD2 (5 bases). CDR1 and CDR2 from the germline V gene are KGHSH and LQKENI. Trimming removed 5 bases at V and 5 bases at J, with 13 bases between. There are 13 residues in the CDR3. CDR3 sequence: CASSMDSSHEQYV. Here the CDR3 DNA reads TGTGCCAGCTCAATGGACTCTTCGCACGAGCAGTACGTC.

The rearrangement links TRBV13 to TRBJ2-2, with TRBD2 identical over 13 bases. Germline loops: CDR1 PRHDT, CDR2 FYEKMQ (reference sequence). The CDR3 loop spans 21 amino acids. Trimming at V came to 6 bases and at J to 3 bases, leaving 19 bases not matched to a gene. DNA of the CDR3: TGTGCCAGCAGGCCAGCAGCCGGGACTAGCGGGGAAGGTAAAGACACCGGGGAGCTGTTTTTT. This encodes CASRPAAGTSGEGKDTGELFF.

This chain connects TRBV6-4 to TRBJ1-2, with 8 bases aligning to TRBD1. The CDR3 length is 14 residues. V was pared by 2 bases and J by 6 bases, with 5 bases of the junction left unmatched. Germline V gene lookup returns CDR1 MRHNA and CDR2 SNTAGT. CDR3 nucleotide sequence: TGTGCCAGCAGTGACCACGCAGGGGGCGATGGCTACACCTTC. This encodes CASSDHAGGDGYTF.

CDR3 in DNA: TGTGCCAGCAGCGGAGGCAGGGTGGTACGGAACACCATATATTTT. This gives the protein CASSGGRVVRNTIYF. The rearrangement joins TRBV7-8 to TRBJ1-3, with D possibly TRBD1 on 5 matching bases. CDR1 and CDR2 from the germline V gene are SGHVS and FQNEAQ. CDR3 length equals 15 residues. V shed 5 bases and J shed 7 bases, with 18 bases lying between them.

The chain employs TRBV11-2 and TRBJ1-3, with 7 bases identical to TRBD1. The CDR3 sequence is 15 residues long. The germline gives CDR1 SGHAT, CDR2 FQNNGV. V was clipped by 6 bases and J by 9 bases; unmatched bases: 14. CDR3 sequence reads: CASRLSTGDVGTIYF. As DNA, the CDR3 is TGTGCCAGCAGGTTGTCTACAGGGGACGTGGGCACCATATATTTT. The entire variable domain, with the rest obtained from reference TRBV11-2 and TRBJ1-3, is as follows: EAGVAQSPRYKIIEKRQSVAFWCNPISGHATLYWYQQILGQGPKLLIQFQNNGVVDDSQLPKDRFSAERLKGVDSTLKIQPAKLEDSAVYLCASRLSTGDVGTIYFGEGSWLTVV.

This chain connects TRBV2 to TRBJ1-2; TRBD1 aligns across 8 bases. The CDR3 totals 15 residues. Germline loops: CDR1 SNHLY, CDR2 FYNNEI. V lost 6 bases, J lost 7 bases, and 13 bases stayed unmatched. The CDR3 spells CASRSTATGAGGYTF. CDR3 nucleotides: TGTGCCAGCAGGTCAACGGCGACAGGGGCCGGTGGCTACACCTTC.

The chain links TRBV11-2 to TRBJ1-2; the D gene is possibly TRBD1 (5 bases). Trimming took off 6 bases at V and 6 bases at J, with 23 bases between the two ends. CDR1 and CDR2 (germline): SGHAT, FQNNGV. CDR3 length equals 16 residues. The DNA of the CDR3 is TGTGCCAGCAGTCTCGGAGCCCAGGCAGGGAGGGATGGCTACACCTTC. Its protein product is CASSLGAQAGRDGYTF. Full variable domain (rest looked up from reference TRBV11-2 and TRBJ1-2): EAGVAQSPRYKIIEKRQSVAFWCNPISGHATLYWYQQILGQGPKLLIQFQNNGVVDDSQLPKDRFSAERLKGVDSTLKIQPAKLEDSAVYLCASSLGAQAGRDGYTFGSGTRLTVV.

The chain links TRBV2 to TRBJ1-2; TRBD1 agrees at 7 bases. Germline CDR1 reads SNHLY; CDR2 reads FYNNEI. The trim removed 3 bases at V and 4 bases at J, leaving 5 bases unmatched. The CDR3 spans 14 residues. DNA of the CDR3: TGTGCCAGCAGTGACGGACAGGCTATCTATGGCTACACCTTC. Encoded protein: CASSDGQAIYGYTF.

This chain joins TRBV25-1 and TRBJ1-2, with 7 bases fitting TRBD1. The germline V gene has CDR1 MGHDK and CDR2 SYGVNS. This CDR3 contains 16 residues. Trimming at V came to 2 bases and at J to 6 bases, leaving 12 bases not matched to a gene. For the CDR3, the DNA is TGTGCCAGCAGTGAACAGGGCCAGGGGGTCTTGGATGGCTACACCTTC. Protein product: CASSEQGQGVLDGYTF.

The chain recombines TRBV5-5 with TRBJ1-1, with D perhaps matching TRBD1 (5 bases). Germline V gene data show CDR1 as SGHKS and CDR2 as YYEKEE (reference sequence). V lost 7 bases, J lost 0 bases, and 16 bases lay in between. The CDR3 runs 15 residues. The CDR3 nucleotides read TGTGCCAGCTGGGTGTGGGGCCAGATGAACACTGAAGCTTTCTTT. This translates into CASWVWGQMNTEAFF.

The chain recombines TRBV27 with TRBJ2-7; no firm D call. This CDR3 region has 11 residues. V lost 5 bases and J 10 bases, leaving 12 bases between the germline ends. Per the germline V gene, CDR1 is MNHEY and CDR2 is SMNVEV (reference sequence). CDR3 bases: TGTGCCAGCAGTACCCGGGTCCTTCAGTACGTC. It codes for CASSTRVLQYV.

The chain recombines TRBV25-1 with TRBJ1-3, with unresolved D. Deletions cut 1 base from V and 0 bases from J, with 10 bases between. This CDR3 region has 16 residues. The germline gives CDR1 MGHDK, CDR2 SYGVNS. The CDR3 DNA reads as TGTGCCAGCAGTGAATTTTCCCCAGGCTCTGGAAACACCATATATTTT. This sequence encodes CASSEFSPGSGNTIYF.